The 18 T cell receptor beta chains reported below all come from one sample, sequenced in a study of technical replicates of blood from a handful of donors. Clones were read by immunoSEQ multiplex PCR, and TCRdb kept only the in-frame ones, dropping some. The top ten clones hold approximately 0.22% of a sample with 54,000 or so clones, about 95% of them seen once. Material for sequencing was T cells isolated from PBMCs. The receptors were gathered from a human donor in good health.

The rearrangement links TRBV6-5 to TRBJ1-2; TRBD1 aligns across 8 bases. This CDR3 contains 15 residues. J gave up 3 bases and V 7 bases, and 10 bases lay outside the gene matches. CDR1 is MNHEY and CDR2 is SVGAGI in the germline V gene. In DNA form, the CDR3 reads TGTGCCAGCAAACCTGGACAGGGCCGGCACTATGGCTACACCTTC. This encodes CASKPGQGRHYGYTF.

The V and J genes are TRBV7-2 and TRBJ2-7; 7 positions match TRBD2. CDR1 SGHTA and CDR2 FQGNSA come from the germline V gene. V shed 4 bases and J 2 bases; nucleotides not matched to a gene: 14. The CDR3 has 17 residues. CDR3: CASSSLLGGSITYEQYF. The CDR3 nucleotides are TGTGCCAGCAGCTCCCTCTTAGGCGGGAGTATTACCTACGAGCAGTACTTC.

The V call is TRBV13, the J call TRBJ2-1; a weak D match, TRBD2 (5 bases). Per the germline V gene, CDR1 is PRHDT and CDR2 is FYEKMQ (reference sequence). The length of the CDR3 is 15 residues. Deletions cut 2 bases from V and 5 bases from J, with 13 bases between. The CDR3 nucleotides read TGTGCCAGCAGCTTACTGATAGCGCCCAACAATGAGCAGTTCTTC. As protein: CASSLLIAPNNEQFF.

J is TRBJ1-4 and V is TRBV28; D gene unclear. This CDR3 has 18 residues. Germline CDR1 is MDHEN and CDR2 is SYDVKM. The V end lost 2 bases, the J end lost 3 bases, and 19 bases lay between the germline ends. The CDR3 nucleotides are TGTGCCAGCAGTTTAGGTCCTGGTGTTGCAGAATCTAATGAAAAACTGTTTTTT. Encoded protein: CASSLGPGVAESNEKLFF. Complete variable domain (other parts from reference TRBV28 and TRBJ1-4): DVKVTQSSRYLVKRTGEKVFLECVQDMDHENMFWYRQDPGLGLRLIYFSYDVKMKEKGDIPEGYSVSREKKERFSLILESASTNQTSMYLCASSLGPGVAESNEKLFFGSGTQLSVL.

In DNA, the CDR3 is TGTGCCAGTTCGGAGGGGGCGGACAATGAGCAGTTCTTC. This translates into CASSEGADNEQFF. V and J are TRBV13 and TRBJ2-1; TRBD1 might be the D (7 bases). CDR1 is PRHDT and CDR2 is FYEKMQ in the germline V gene (reference sequence). Trimming took off 9 bases at V and 5 bases at J, with 14 bases between the two ends. The CDR3 extends over 13 amino acids.

V gene TRBV28 combines with J gene TRBJ2-4, with 7 bases matching TRBD1. The V and J ends lost 4 bases and 8 bases, in that order; junction bases with no gene match: 14. The V gene's germline CDR1 is MDHEN and CDR2 SYDVKM. The CDR3 is 16 residues long. The CDR3 sequence: CASSSPWVRDRDIQYF. As DNA, the CDR3 is TGTGCCAGCAGTTCGCCTTGGGTTCGGGACAGAGACATTCAGTACTTC.

This clone was seen more than once but under ten times. The chain is built from TRBV11-2 and TRBJ2-1, with 8 bases identical to TRBD2. The V segment lost 3 bases and the J segment 9 bases; nucleotides outside the gene matches: 4. CDR1 and CDR2 from the germline V gene are SGHAT and FQNNGV. The length of the CDR3 is 13 residues. Written as DNA, the CDR3 is TGTGCCAGCAGCTTCCGGGGGGGAACTGAGCAGTTCTTC. It specifies CASSFRGGTEQFF. Full variable domain (rest looked up from reference TRBV11-2 and TRBJ2-1): EAGVAQSPRYKIIEKRQSVAFWCNPISGHATLYWYQQILGQGPKLLIQFQNNGVVDDSQLPKDRFSAERLKGVDSTLKIQPAKLEDSAVYLCASSFRGGTEQFFGPGTRLTVL.

This clone was picked up one time. The rearrangement links TRBV5-1 to TRBJ1-1, with D maybe TRBD1 (5 bases). This CDR3 region has 16 residues. V was clipped by 3 bases and J by 0 bases, with 15 bases between them. The germline CDR1 and CDR2 sequences are SGHRS and YFSETQ. The CDR3 DNA reads as TGCGCCAGCAGCTCGTTCGGGGGTCCCATGAACACTGAAGCTTTCTTT. Protein product: CASSSFGGPMNTEAFF.

The gene calls are TRBV10-2 and TRBJ2-2; 13 positions match TRBD2. V dropped 6 bases and J dropped 6; count of bases not matched to a gene: 7. The length of the CDR3 is 16 residues. Germline V gives CDR1 WSHSY, CDR2 SAAADI. The CDR3 sequence is CASSPGLAGYAGELFF. In DNA, the CDR3 is TGCGCCAGCAGCCCGGGACTAGCGGGATACGCCGGGGAGCTGTTTTTT.

The chain joins TRBV7-8 to TRBJ2-5; no reliable D call. Germline V gene data show CDR1 as SGHVS and CDR2 as FQNEAQ. CDR3 length: 16 residues. V lost 4 bases and J lost 3, with 18 bases in between. CDR3 coding DNA: TGTGCCAGCAGCTCTTATTCTCGGGTTAGTGAAGAGACCCAGTACTTC. Its translation is CASSSYSRVSEETQYF.

The gene calls are TRBV7-8 and TRBJ2-7; 11 positions match TRBD2. The CDR3 covers 14 residues. J gave up 12 bases and V 1 base, and 8 bases lay outside the gene matches. CDR1 and CDR2 (germline): SGHVS, FQNEAQ. The CDR3 here is CASSLVPTSGDLYF. Here the CDR3 DNA reads TGTGCCAGCAGCTTAGTCCCGACTAGCGGGGATCTGTACTTC.

The gene calls are TRBV5-4 and TRBJ2-7; 9 bases match TRBD2. V was clipped by 4 bases and J by 6 bases; unmatched bases: 20. There are 18 residues in the CDR3. Germline-derived CDR1 and CDR2 are SGHNT and YYREEE (reference sequence). The CDR3 loop reads CASSPGASGTVLYSEQYF. The CDR3 DNA reads as TGTGCCAGCAGCCCGGGGGCTAGCGGGACTGTGCTTTATTCCGAGCAGTACTTC.

The chain recombines TRBV11-1 with TRBJ2-2; no reliable D call. Germline loops: CDR1 SGHAT, CDR2 FQDESV (reference sequence). There are 12 residues in the CDR3. V was cut by 5 bases and J by 7 bases, with 8 bases left in between. The CDR3: CASSLAVGELFF. CDR3 bases: TGTGCCAGCAGCCTGGCCGTCGGGGAGCTGTTTTTT.

This rearrangement joins TRBV7-9 to TRBJ2-5; 10 nucleotides match TRBD1. This CDR3 is 17 amino acids long. Germline CDR1 is SEHNR and CDR2 is FQNEAQ (reference sequence). Trimming took 5 bases from V and 3 from J; bases not matched to a gene: 12. CDR3 residues: CASSADRGILIKETQYF. In DNA, the CDR3 is TGTGCCAGCAGCGCGGACAGGGGGATCCTAATCAAAGAGACCCAGTACTTC.

The J gene is TRBJ1-3, the V gene TRBV5-1; a weak D match, TRBD1 (6 bases). From germline, CDR1 is SGHRS and CDR2 YFSETQ. CDR3 length: 14 residues. The germline V and J ends were trimmed by 0 bases and 3 bases, with 7 bases remaining between them. The CDR3 region is CASSLDRVGNTIYF. The CDR3 DNA follows: TGCGCCAGCAGCTTGGACAGGGTTGGAAACACCATATATTTT. Full variable domain (outside the CDR3, taken from reference TRBV5-1 and TRBJ1-3): KAGVTQTPRYLIKTRGQQVTLSCSPISGHRSVSWYQQTPGQGLQFLFEYFSETQRNKGNFPGRFSGRQFSNSRSEMNVSTLELGDSALYLCASSLDRVGNTIYFGEGSWLTVV.

The gene calls are TRBV7-9 and TRBJ1-1; D is ambiguous. Trimming removed 1 base from V and 7 bases from J, with 13 bases in between. CDR1 is SEHNR and CDR2 is FQNEAQ in the germline V gene (reference sequence). This CDR3 is built from 14 residues. CDR3 nucleotides: TGTGCCAGCAGCTTAGGCGAGGGTAGCAGTGAAGCTTTCTTT. This encodes CASSLGEGSSEAFF.

The CDR3 region has the DNA TGTGCCAGCAGTTATTACAGCATCCATGGCTACACCTTC. Encoded protein: CASSYYSIHGYTF. The chain joins TRBV6-6 to TRBJ1-2; D gene ambiguous. Per the germline V gene, CDR1 is MNHNY and CDR2 is SVGAGI (reference sequence). V was pared by 3 bases and J by 6 bases, with 11 bases between. The CDR3 consists of 13 residues.

The genes are TRBV10-3 and TRBJ2-2, with D tentatively TRBD2 (5 bases). This CDR3 comprises 16 residues. CDR1 and CDR2 (germline): ENHRY, SYGVKD. With 5 bases removed from V and 2 bases from J, the gap between germline ends came to 15 bases. In DNA form, the CDR3 reads TGTGCCATCAGTCCACGCGGGCCAATTAACACCGGGGAGCTGTTTTTT. It codes for CAISPRGPINTGELFF.